Listed below are T cell receptor beta chains from one sample, sequenced in a study of T-cell memory formation after mild COVID-19. TCRdb itself ran the 5' RACE reads through MiXCR, one entry per CDR3 protein. Here the sample spans 550,000 to 700,000 distinct CDR3 sequences, around 15% being singletons. Input material: PBMCs or a T cell subset sorted from them (not recorded which). The receptors here all came from an adult woman who had mild COVID-19 (a few samples of this study predate the infection). Cell type and time point are not known. CDR3s include the opening cysteine and the closing phenylalanine or tryptophan. The D gene is left open where the match is weak. Clone size, where shown, is once, few, many, or a class for clones that have expanded.

CDR3aa	CDR3nt	j_gene	d_gene	v_gene	abundance
CASRQTSGSLYEQFF	TGTGCCAGCAGGCAGACTAGCGGGAGTCTTTATGAGCAGTTCTTC	TRBJ2-1	TRBD2	TRBV6-4	NA
CASIQNTGELFF	TGTGCCAGCATTCAGAACACCGGGGAGCTGTTTTTT	TRBJ2-2	NA	TRBV12-3/TRBV12-4	NA
CSVEMGDGQETQYF	TGCAGCGTTGAAATGGGGGACGGCCAAGAGACCCAGTACTTC	TRBJ2-5	NA	TRBV29-1	few
CASSPRDSLIYEQYF	TGTGCCAGCAGTCCCCGGGACAGCCTCATCTACGAGCAGTACTTC	TRBJ2-7	TRBD1	TRBV6-5	NA
CAASEEREAWVAKNIQYF	TGTGCCGCATCTGAGGAGCGGGAGGCGTGGGTGGCCAAAAACATTCAGTACTTC	TRBJ2-4	TRBD2	TRBV7-9	few
CAIPVTGSGANVLTF	TGTGCCATCCCCGTTACAGGCTCTGGGGCCAACGTCCTGACTTTC	TRBJ2-6	NA	TRBV2	NA
CASSLAPSGAGGSQYF	TGTGCCAGCAGCTTAGCACCTAGCGGGGCCGGGGGTTCGCAGTATTTT	TRBJ2-3	TRBD2	TRBV7-2	few
CASSQIRTDTQYF	TGTGCCAGCAGCCAGATTCGCACAGATACGCAGTATTTT	TRBJ2-3	NA	TRBV14	NA
CASSSQYRGHYEQYF	TGTGCCAGCAGCTCGCAGTATAGGGGGCACTACGAGCAGTACTTC	TRBJ2-7	TRBD1	TRBV5-4	NA
CASAGGLSSYNEQFF	TGCGCCAGTGCCGGGGGGCTAAGCTCCTACAATGAGCAGTTCTTC	TRBJ2-1	NA	TRBV5-1	NA
CASSLRLAGDSPLHF	TGCGCCAGCAGCTTGCGGTTGGCAGGGGATTCACCCCTCCACTTT	TRBJ1-6	NA	TRBV5-1	NA
CASSLRRGGVGELFF	TGTGCCAGCAGCTTACGTCGGGGAGGGGTTGGGGAGCTGTTTTTT	TRBJ2-2	TRBD2	TRBV7-6	NA
CASSSGREKLFF	TGTGCCAGCAGCTCGGGACGCGAAAAACTGTTTTTT	TRBJ1-4	NA	TRBV11-2	NA
CASSLIYRLQHPAGRAGNEQFF	TGCGCCAGCAGCTTGATCTATCGGCTTCAGCACCCGGCCGGCAGGGCCGGTAATGAGCAGTTCTTC	TRBJ2-1	NA	TRBV5-1	NA
CASSLGQENADTQYF	TGCGCCAGCAGCCTGGGACAGGAGAATGCAGATACGCAGTATTTT	TRBJ2-3	TRBD1	TRBV4-1	NA
CASSVEAGRYGYTF	TGTGCCAGCAGCGTAGAAGCAGGGCGTTATGGCTACACCTTC	TRBJ1-2	NA	TRBV9	few
CASSSTSSGRPSYNEQFF	TGTGCCAGCAGCTCCACTTCTAGCGGGAGACCCTCCTACAATGAGCAGTTCTTC	TRBJ2-1	TRBD2	TRBV7-8	NA
CASSSPKGQEGNTEAFF	TGTGCCAGCAGCTCCCCGAAGGGACAGGAGGGGAACACTGAAGCTTTCTTT	TRBJ1-1	TRBD1	TRBV7-9	few
CASSGTNGDTQYF	TGTGCCAGCAGCGGGACTAACGGGGATACGCAGTATTTT	TRBJ2-3	NA	TRBV9	NA
CASSPDRVHGYTF	TGTGCCAGCAGCCCCGACAGGGTCCATGGCTACACCTTC	TRBJ1-2	TRBD1	TRBV7-9	NA
CASSLELGLGAQYF	TGTGCCAGCAGCTTAGAGCTCGGGTTAGGGGCGCAGTATTTT	TRBJ2-3	NA	TRBV7-2	NA
CATSDPGTAIYGYTF	TGTGCCACCAGTGATCCCGGGACAGCTATCTATGGCTACACCTTC	TRBJ1-2	TRBD1	TRBV24-1	few
CASSADRVHEQYF	TGTGCCAGCAGCGCGGACAGGGTCCACGAGCAGTACTTC	TRBJ2-7	TRBD1	TRBV11-1	NA
CASSLEAGTDNEQFF	TGTGCCAGCAGCTTAGAGGCGGGGACTGACAATGAGCAGTTCTTC	TRBJ2-1	NA	TRBV7-2	NA
CASSSDRNNQPQHF	TGTGCCAGCAGCTCGGACAGGAACAATCAGCCCCAGCATTTT	TRBJ1-5	TRBD1	TRBV7-9	NA
CASNNEGGVNTEAFF	TGTGCCAGTAACAACGAGGGGGGGGTGAACACTGAAGCTTTCTTT	TRBJ1-1	NA	TRBV19	NA